Following are 27 T cell receptor beta chains from one sample sequenced in a study of blood T cell repertoires in COVID-19. Produced via immunoSEQ multiplex PCR; TCRdb's table is partial and in-frame only. The sample lists about 270,000 clones; 65% to 85% were seen once. The sequenced material came from peripheral blood. These receptors originate from a man older than 75 with acute or convalescent COVID-19.

V is TRBV7-2 and J is TRBJ2-5, with D unclear. CDR3 length: 12 amino acids. CDR1 is SGHTA and CDR2 is FQGNSA in the germline V gene. The germline V and J ends were trimmed by 0 bases and 4 bases, with 3 bases remaining between them. The CDR3 loop reads CASSLALETQYF. CDR3 bases: TGTGCCAGCAGCTTAGCCTTAGAGACCCAGTACTTC.

The rearrangement joins TRBV9 to TRBJ2-1, with TRBD2 identical over 12 bases. Germline V gene sequence: CDR1 SGDLS, CDR2 YYNGEE. The junction had 5 bases not matched to a gene; V was cut back by 2 bases and J by 8 bases. CDR3 length equals 15 residues. CDR3 sequence: CASSVTSGSIYEQFF. The CDR3 DNA reads as TGTGCCAGCAGCGTGACTAGCGGGAGTATCTATGAGCAGTTCTTC.

This chain joins TRBV28 and TRBJ1-5; D is perhaps TRBD1 (5 bases). The CDR3 consists of 14 residues. CDR1 is MDHEN and CDR2 is SYDVKM in the germline V gene. Trimming stripped 7 bases from V and 6 bases from J, with 16 bases between. CDR3 nucleotide sequence: TGTGCCAGCAACCACCCGCTAGACAGTCAGCCCCAGCATTTT. Amino acid sequence: CASNHPLDSQPQHF.

This chain connects TRBV25-1 to TRBJ1-2; D gene uncertain. Trimming took off 3 bases at V and 5 bases at J, with 10 bases between the two ends. The CDR3 consists of 13 residues. Germline loops: CDR1 MGHDK, CDR2 SYGVNS. The CDR3 bases are TGTGCCAGCAGTGATACGAGGGCGTATGGCTACACCTTC. It translates to CASSDTRAYGYTF.

This clone appeared a few times. The chain couples TRBV28 to TRBJ2-7, with D maybe TRBD2 (6 bases). From germline, CDR1 is MDHEN and CDR2 SYDVKM. V lost 7 bases and J lost 5, with 9 bases in between. The CDR3 sequence is 11 residues long. The DNA of the CDR3 is TGTGCCAGCAAAGGAGGGGACGAGCAGTACTTC. Encoded protein: CASKGGDEQYF.

The rearrangement joins TRBV19 to TRBJ2-3; D is undetermined. Between the trimmed V and J ends, which lost 5 bases and 10 bases, there was a span of 16 bases. From germline, CDR1 is LNHDA and CDR2 SQIVND (reference sequence). This CDR3 contains 13 residues. The CDR3, as DNA: TGTGCCAGTAGTGAGACCCCCGACTCCCCGCAGTATTTT. Protein: CASSETPDSPQYF.

The chain has TRBV7-8 and TRBJ2-1; 7 nucleotides match TRBD2. Germline assignment: CDR1 SGHVS and CDR2 FQNEAQ. The CDR3 is made up of 16 amino acids. V shed 1 base, J shed 0 bases, and the junction held 3 bases outside the gene matches. CDR3: CASSLEAGSSYNEQFF. CDR3 bases: TGTGCCAGCAGCTTAGAAGCGGGGAGCTCCTACAATGAGCAGTTCTTC.

The V gene is TRBV2, the J gene TRBJ2-7, with 7 bases that match TRBD1. Germline loops: CDR1 SNHLY, CDR2 FYNNEI. CDR3 length: 15 amino acids. V lost 6 bases, J lost 0 bases, and 8 bases stayed unmatched. The CDR3 protein is CASSDTGASSYEQYF. CDR3 nucleotides: TGTGCCAGCAGCGATACAGGGGCCAGCTCCTACGAGCAGTACTTC.

V is TRBV3-1 (or the pseudogene TRBV3-2) and J is TRBJ2-7; TRBD2 agrees at 7 bases. The CDR3 runs 11 residues. The ends lost 8 bases at V and 4 bases at J; junction bases unmatched: 2. Germline values: CDR1 LGHDT, CDR2 YNNKEL (reference sequence). The CDR3 bases are TGTGCCAGCGGGGGGGGTTACGAGCAGTACTTC. It yields the protein CASGGGYEQYF.

The chain is built from TRBV18 and TRBJ1-5; TRBD1 matches at 9 bases. There are 17 residues in the CDR3. V shed 1 base, J shed 2 bases, and the junction held 6 bases outside the gene matches. Germline loops: CDR1 KGHSH, CDR2 LQKENI. CDR3 sequence reads: CASSPQTGGDGNQPQHF. Written as DNA, the CDR3 is TGTGCCAGCTCACCACAGACAGGGGGAGATGGCAATCAGCCCCAGCATTTT.

This chain joins TRBV30 and TRBJ2-3; tentative D call: TRBD1 (5 bases). Trimming left V 3 bases short and J 3 bases short, with 10 bases between. The germline CDR1 and CDR2 sequences are GTSNPN and SVGIG (reference sequence). CDR3 size: 13 residues. This CDR3 is CAWSMGRTDTQYF. The DNA for the CDR3 is TGTGCCTGGAGCATGGGGCGAACAGATACGCAGTATTTT.

The V call is TRBV29-1, the J call TRBJ2-5, with D perhaps matching TRBD2 (5 bases). Trimming pared 7 bases from V and 4 bases from J, leaving 13 bases between. The length of the CDR3 is 12 residues. Per the germline V gene, CDR1 is SQVTM and CDR2 is ANQGSEA. CDR3 region: CSARSGGETQYF. The CDR3 DNA sequence: TGCAGCGCTCGTAGTGGAGGAGAGACCCAGTACTTC.

This rearrangement joins TRBV7-2 to TRBJ2-1, with unresolved D. Germline loops: CDR1 SGHTA, CDR2 FQGNSA. The CDR3 has 14 amino acids. V lost 6 bases and J lost 10, with 19 bases in between. CDR3 protein: CASRPPNYTAEQFF. The CDR3 nucleotides read TGTGCCAGCAGGCCCCCCAACTACACGGCGGAGCAGTTCTTC.

The rearrangement uses TRBV4-1 and TRBJ2-7, with 7 bases lining up with TRBD2. The CDR3 is 15 residues long. J was trimmed by 4 bases and V by 1 base; bases with no gene match: 7. CDR1 and CDR2 from the germline V gene are MGHRA and YSYEKL. CDR3 nucleotide sequence: TGCGCCAGCAGCCAAGGACTAGCAGGATCTTACGAGCAGTACTTC. Its translation: CASSQGLAGSYEQYF.

The CDR3 reads CASTLRTGLLIGETQYF. The CDR3 region has the DNA TGTGCCAGCACCCTCCGGACAGGGCTCTTAATCGGGGAGACCCAGTACTTC. V usage is TRBV2 and J usage is TRBJ2-5, with 8 bases matching TRBD1. The CDR3 totals 17 residues. Germline V CDR1 and CDR2: SNHLY, FYNNEI. Trimming cost V 7 bases and J 5 bases; bases outside gene matches: 18. Full variable domain (missing parts from reference TRBV2 and TRBJ2-5): EPEVTQTPSHQVTQMGQEVILRCVPISNHLYFYWYRQILGQKVEFLVSFYNNEISEKSEIFDDQFSVERPDGSNFTLKIRSTKLEDSAMYFCASTLRTGLLIGETQYFGPGTRLLVL.

The rearrangement uses TRBV5-6 and TRBJ2-7; 8 bases are a match to TRBD1. In germline, CDR1 is SGHDT, CDR2 YYEEEE. J was trimmed by 2 bases and V by 0 bases; bases with no gene match: 1. The CDR3 totals 14 residues. For the CDR3, the DNA is TGTGCCAGCAGCTTGGTACAGGGGGCCTACGAGCAGTACTTC. Translated: CASSLVQGAYEQYF. Looking up the rest from reference TRBV5-6 and TRBJ2-7 gives the full variable domain: DAGVTQSPTHLIKTRGQQVTLRCSPKSGHDTVSWYQQALGQGPQFIFQYYEEEERQRGNFPDRFSGHQFPNYSSELNVNALLLGDSALYLCASSLVQGAYEQYFGPGTRLTVT.

V is TRBV2 and J is TRBJ2-7; no firm D call. This CDR3 is 11 amino acids long. Germline values: CDR1 SNHLY, CDR2 FYNNEI. The V gene lost 2 bases and the J gene lost 3 bases, with 2 bases spanning the gap. The CDR3 DNA reads TGTGCCAGCAGTGAATACTACGAGCAGTACTTC. This encodes CASSEYYEQYF. Full variable domain (rest looked up from reference TRBV2 and TRBJ2-7): EPEVTQTPSHQVTQMGQEVILRCVPISNHLYFYWYRQILGQKVEFLVSFYNNEISEKSEIFDDQFSVERPDGSNFTLKIRSTKLEDSAMYFCASSEYYEQYFGPGTRLTVT.

This chain links TRBV25-1 with TRBJ1-2, with a possible D match to TRBD1 (5 bases). CDR1 and CDR2 from the germline V gene are MGHDK and SYGVNS. The CDR3 runs 15 residues. V gave up 4 bases and J gave up 5 bases, with 17 bases separating them. CDR3 in amino acids: CASSGPGGLFYGYTF. The CDR3 DNA follows: TGTGCCAGCAGTGGGCCCGGGGGTCTCTTTTATGGCTACACCTTC.

This clone was observed once. This chain links TRBV29-1 with TRBJ2-1, with TRBD2 identical over 9 bases. There are 11 residues in the CDR3. Germline values: CDR1 SQVTM, CDR2 ANQGSEA. V trimming: 6 bases; J trimming: 13 bases; junction bases outside the gene matches: 7. The CDR3 DNA reads as TGCAGCGTAGGGACTAGCCGGGGCCAGTTCTTC. Its translation is CSVGTSRGQFF.

This clone turned up a few times. This chain links TRBV12-5 with TRBJ2-2, with a weak D call TRBD1 (6 bases). CDR3 length: 14 residues. V was cut by 9 bases and J by 1 base, with 12 bases left in between. Germline CDR1 reads LGHNT; CDR2 reads FRNRAP. CDR3 residues: CASRPTGNTGELFF. The CDR3 DNA follows: TGTGCTAGCAGACCGACAGGGAACACCGGGGAGCTGTTTTTT.

The chain employs TRBV19 and TRBJ2-1, with a possible D match to TRBD2 (6 bases). V was pared by 6 bases and J by 12 bases, with 15 bases between. CDR1 LNHDA and CDR2 SQIVND come from the germline V gene (reference sequence). The CDR3 is 12 residues long. The CDR3 DNA reads TGTGCCAGTAGGGACTATTCGGGTAGGCAGTTCTTC. Translated, it gives CASRDYSGRQFF.

The rearrangement uses TRBV27 and TRBJ2-1, with 9 nucleotides matching TRBD1. This CDR3 comprises 15 residues. Trimming cost V 10 bases and J 3 bases; bases outside gene matches: 10. Germline CDR1 is MNHEY and CDR2 is SMNVEV (reference sequence). The CDR3 nucleotides read TGTGCCACCCGCGACGGGACAGGGAACTACAATGAGCAGTTCTTC. As protein: CATRDGTGNYNEQFF.

The gene calls are TRBV19 and TRBJ2-7; 7 bases map to TRBD1. The CDR3 totals 16 residues. The V segment lost 4 bases and the J segment 1 base; nucleotides outside the gene matches: 10. Germline CDR1 reads LNHDA; CDR2 reads SQIVND (reference sequence). CDR3 DNA sequence: TGTGCCAGTAGTAAACACCGGGACAGAGTGTCCTACGAGCAGTACTTC. Translation: CASSKHRDRVSYEQYF. Full variable domain (rest looked up from reference TRBV19 and TRBJ2-7): DGGITQSPKYLFRKEGQNVTLSCEQNLNHDAMYWYRQDPGQGLRLIYYSQIVNDFQKGDIAEGYSVSREKKESFPLTVTSAQKNPTAFYLCASSKHRDRVSYEQYFGPGTRLTVT.

The chain couples TRBV15 to TRBJ1-3; 10 bases fit TRBD1. V trimming: 5 bases; J trimming: 2 bases; junction bases outside the gene matches: 6. Germline V gene lookup returns CDR1 LNHNV and CDR2 YYDKDF (reference sequence). The CDR3 has 16 amino acids. The CDR3 bases are TGTGCCACCAGCTCCCGGGACAGGGGCGCTGGAAACACCATATATTTT. Translating it yields CATSSRDRGAGNTIYF.

J is TRBJ2-7 and V is TRBV5-6; unclear D gene. The CDR3 extends over 14 amino acids. Trimming removed 0 bases at V and 2 bases at J, with 9 bases between. Germline V gives CDR1 SGHDT, CDR2 YYEEEE. DNA for the CDR3: TGTGCCAGCAGCTTGGTACCGAACACCTACGAGCAGTACTTC. The encoded protein is CASSLVPNTYEQYF. The full variable domain, completed using reference TRBV5-6 and TRBJ2-7, is DAGVTQSPTHLIKTRGQQVTLRCSPKSGHDTVSWYQQALGQGPQFIFQYYEEEERQRGNFPDRFSGHQFPNYSSELNVNALLLGDSALYLCASSLVPNTYEQYFGPGTRLTVT.

V is TRBV28 and J is TRBJ2-5; TRBD2 might be the D (7 bases). V lost 5 bases, J lost 5 bases, and 9 bases lay in between. Germline loops: CDR1 MDHEN, CDR2 SYDVKM. The CDR3 has 12 amino acids. The CDR3 here is CASSGGAETQYF. CDR3 sequence (DNA): TGTGCCAGCAGTGGGGGGGCTGAGACCCAGTACTTC.

The count of this clone is one. DNA for the CDR3: TGTGCCAGCAGACATGACATGGGTGGAAACACCATATATTTT. This translates into CASRHDMGGNTIYF. The chain employs TRBV5-4 and TRBJ1-3; D is ambiguous. This CDR3 has 14 residues. The germline gives CDR1 SGHNT, CDR2 YYREEE (reference sequence). Trimming shortened V by 5 bases and J by 3 bases, and 12 bases separated the two germline ends.